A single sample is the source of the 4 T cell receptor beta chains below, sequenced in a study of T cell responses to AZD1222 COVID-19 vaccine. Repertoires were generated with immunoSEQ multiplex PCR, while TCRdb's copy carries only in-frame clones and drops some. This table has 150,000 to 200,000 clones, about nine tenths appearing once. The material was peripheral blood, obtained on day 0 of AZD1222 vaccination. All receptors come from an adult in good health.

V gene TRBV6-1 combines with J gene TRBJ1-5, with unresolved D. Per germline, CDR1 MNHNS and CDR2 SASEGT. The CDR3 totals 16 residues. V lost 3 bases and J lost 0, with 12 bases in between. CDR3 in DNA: TGTGCCAGCAGTGAGATGATAGGCAATAGCAATCAGCCCCAGCATTTT. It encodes CASSEMIGNSNQPQHF.

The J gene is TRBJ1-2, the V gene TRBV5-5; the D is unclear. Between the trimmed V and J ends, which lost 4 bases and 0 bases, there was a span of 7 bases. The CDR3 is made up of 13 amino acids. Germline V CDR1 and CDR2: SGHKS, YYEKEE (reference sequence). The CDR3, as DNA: TGTGCCAGCAGCCCCGGTCCTAACTATGGCTACACCTTC. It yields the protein CASSPGPNYGYTF.

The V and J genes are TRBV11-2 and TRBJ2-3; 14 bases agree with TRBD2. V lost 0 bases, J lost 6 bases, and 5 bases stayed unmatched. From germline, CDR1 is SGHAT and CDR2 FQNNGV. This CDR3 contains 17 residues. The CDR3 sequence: CASSLDPGLAGDDTQYF. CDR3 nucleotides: TGTGCCAGCAGCTTAGACCCGGGACTAGCGGGGGATGATACGCAGTATTTT.

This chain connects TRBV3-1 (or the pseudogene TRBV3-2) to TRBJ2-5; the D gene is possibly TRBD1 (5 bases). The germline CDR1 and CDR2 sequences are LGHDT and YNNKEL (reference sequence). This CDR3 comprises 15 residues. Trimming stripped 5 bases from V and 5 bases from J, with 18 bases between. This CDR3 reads CASSVGPNKGETQYF. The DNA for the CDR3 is TGTGCCAGCAGCGTGGGCCCAAACAAGGGGGAGACCCAGTACTTC.